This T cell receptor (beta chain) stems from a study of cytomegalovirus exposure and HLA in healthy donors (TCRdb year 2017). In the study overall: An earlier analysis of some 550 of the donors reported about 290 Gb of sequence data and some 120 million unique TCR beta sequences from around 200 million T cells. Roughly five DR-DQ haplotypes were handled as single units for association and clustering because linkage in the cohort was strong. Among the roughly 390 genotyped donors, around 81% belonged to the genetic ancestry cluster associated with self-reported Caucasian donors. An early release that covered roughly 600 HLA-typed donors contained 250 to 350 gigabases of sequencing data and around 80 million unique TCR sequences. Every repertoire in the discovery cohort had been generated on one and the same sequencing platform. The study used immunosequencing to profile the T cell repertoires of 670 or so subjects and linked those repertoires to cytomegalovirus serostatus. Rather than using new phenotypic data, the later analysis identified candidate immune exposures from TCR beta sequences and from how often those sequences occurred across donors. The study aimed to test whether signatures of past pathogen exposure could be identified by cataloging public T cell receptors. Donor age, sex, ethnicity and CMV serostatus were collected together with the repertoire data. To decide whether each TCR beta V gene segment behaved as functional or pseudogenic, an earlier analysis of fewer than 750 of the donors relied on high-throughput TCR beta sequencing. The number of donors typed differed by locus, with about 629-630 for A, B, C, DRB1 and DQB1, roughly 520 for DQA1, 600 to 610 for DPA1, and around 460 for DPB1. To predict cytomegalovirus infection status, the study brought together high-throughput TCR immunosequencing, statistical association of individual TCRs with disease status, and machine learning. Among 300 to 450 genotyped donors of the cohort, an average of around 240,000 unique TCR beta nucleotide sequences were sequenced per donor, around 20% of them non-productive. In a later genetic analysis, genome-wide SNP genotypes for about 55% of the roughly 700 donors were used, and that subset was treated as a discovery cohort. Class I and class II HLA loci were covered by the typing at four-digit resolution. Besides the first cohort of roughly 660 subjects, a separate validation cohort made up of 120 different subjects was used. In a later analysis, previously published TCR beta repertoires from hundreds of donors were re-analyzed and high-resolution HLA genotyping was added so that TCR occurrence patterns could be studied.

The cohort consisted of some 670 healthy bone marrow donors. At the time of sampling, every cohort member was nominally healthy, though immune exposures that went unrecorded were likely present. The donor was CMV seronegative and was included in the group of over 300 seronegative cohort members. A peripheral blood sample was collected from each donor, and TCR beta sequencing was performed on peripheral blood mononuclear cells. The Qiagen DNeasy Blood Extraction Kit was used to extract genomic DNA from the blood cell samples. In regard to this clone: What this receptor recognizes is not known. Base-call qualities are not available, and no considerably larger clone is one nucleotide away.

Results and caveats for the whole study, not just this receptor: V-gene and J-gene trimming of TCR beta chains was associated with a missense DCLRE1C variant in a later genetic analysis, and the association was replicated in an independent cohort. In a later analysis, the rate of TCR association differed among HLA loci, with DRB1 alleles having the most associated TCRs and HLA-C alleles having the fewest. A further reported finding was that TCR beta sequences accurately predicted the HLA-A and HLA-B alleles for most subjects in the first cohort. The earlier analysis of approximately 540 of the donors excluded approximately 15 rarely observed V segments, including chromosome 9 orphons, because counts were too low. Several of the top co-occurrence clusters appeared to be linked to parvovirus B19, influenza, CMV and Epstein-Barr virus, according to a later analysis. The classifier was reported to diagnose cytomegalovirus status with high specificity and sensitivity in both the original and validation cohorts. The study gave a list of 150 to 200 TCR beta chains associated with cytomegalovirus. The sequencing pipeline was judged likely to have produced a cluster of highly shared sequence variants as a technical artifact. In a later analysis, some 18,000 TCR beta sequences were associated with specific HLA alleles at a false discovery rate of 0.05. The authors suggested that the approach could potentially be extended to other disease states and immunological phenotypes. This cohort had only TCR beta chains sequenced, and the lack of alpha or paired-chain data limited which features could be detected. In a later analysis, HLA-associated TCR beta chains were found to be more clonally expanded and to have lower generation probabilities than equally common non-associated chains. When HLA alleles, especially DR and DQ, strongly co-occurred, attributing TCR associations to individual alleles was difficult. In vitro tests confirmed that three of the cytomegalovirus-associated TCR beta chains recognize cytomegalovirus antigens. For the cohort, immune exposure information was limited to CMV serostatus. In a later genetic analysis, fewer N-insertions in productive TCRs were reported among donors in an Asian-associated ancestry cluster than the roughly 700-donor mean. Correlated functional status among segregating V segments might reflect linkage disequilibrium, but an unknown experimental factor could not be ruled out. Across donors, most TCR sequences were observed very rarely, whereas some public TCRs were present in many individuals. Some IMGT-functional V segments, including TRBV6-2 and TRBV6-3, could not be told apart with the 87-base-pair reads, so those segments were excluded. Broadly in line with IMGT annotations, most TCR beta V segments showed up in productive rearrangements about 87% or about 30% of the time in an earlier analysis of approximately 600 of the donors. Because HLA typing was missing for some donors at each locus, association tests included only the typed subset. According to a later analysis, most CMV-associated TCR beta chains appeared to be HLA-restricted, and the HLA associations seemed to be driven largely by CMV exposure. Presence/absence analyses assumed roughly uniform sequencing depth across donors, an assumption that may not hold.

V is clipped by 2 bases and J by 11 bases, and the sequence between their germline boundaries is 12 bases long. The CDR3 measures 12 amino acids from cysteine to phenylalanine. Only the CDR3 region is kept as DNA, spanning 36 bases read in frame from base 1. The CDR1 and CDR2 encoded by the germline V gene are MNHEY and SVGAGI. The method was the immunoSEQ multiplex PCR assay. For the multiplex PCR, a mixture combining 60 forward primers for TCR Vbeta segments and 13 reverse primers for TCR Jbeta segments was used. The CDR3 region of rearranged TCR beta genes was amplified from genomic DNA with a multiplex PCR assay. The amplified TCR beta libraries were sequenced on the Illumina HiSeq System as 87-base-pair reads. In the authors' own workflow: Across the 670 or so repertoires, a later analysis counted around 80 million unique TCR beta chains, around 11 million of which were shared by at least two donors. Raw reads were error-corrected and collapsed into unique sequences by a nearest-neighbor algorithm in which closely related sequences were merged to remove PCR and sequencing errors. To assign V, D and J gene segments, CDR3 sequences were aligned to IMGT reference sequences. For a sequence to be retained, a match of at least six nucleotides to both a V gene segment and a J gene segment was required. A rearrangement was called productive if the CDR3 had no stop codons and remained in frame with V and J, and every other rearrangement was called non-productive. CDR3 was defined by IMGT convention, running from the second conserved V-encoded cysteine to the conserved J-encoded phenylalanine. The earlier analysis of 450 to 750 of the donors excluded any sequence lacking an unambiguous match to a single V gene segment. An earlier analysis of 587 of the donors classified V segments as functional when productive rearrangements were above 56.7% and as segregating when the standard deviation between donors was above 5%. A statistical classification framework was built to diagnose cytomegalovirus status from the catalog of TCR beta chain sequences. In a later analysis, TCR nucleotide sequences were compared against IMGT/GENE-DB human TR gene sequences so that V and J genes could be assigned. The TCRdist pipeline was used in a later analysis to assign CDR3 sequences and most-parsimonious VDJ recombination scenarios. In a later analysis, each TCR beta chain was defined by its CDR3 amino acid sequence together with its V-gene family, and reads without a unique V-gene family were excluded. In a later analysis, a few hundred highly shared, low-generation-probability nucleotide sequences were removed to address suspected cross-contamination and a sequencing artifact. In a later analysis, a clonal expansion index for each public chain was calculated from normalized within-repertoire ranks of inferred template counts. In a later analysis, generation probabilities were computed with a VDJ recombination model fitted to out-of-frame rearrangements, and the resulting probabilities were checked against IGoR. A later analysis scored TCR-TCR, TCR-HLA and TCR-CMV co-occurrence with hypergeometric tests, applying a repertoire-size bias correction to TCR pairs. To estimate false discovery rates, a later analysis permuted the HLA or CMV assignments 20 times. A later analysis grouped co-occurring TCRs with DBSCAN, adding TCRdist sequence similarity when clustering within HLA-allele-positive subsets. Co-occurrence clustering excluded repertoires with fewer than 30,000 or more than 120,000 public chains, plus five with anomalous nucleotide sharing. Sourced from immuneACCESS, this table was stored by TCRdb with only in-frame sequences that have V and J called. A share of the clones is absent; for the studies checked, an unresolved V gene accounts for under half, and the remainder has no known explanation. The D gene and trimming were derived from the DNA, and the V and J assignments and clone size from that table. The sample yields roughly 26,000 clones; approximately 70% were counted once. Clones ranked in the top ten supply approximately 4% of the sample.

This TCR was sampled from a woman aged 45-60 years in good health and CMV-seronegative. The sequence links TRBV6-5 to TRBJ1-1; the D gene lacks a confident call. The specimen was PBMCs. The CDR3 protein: CASSYGDGWAFF. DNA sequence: TGTGCCAGCAGTTACGGAGATGGTTGGGCTTTCTTT.